Below are 11 T cell receptor beta chains sequenced from a single sample in a study of long-term antiretroviral therapy in people with HIV. The assay, immunoSEQ v3.0, was run at survey level. The assay was immunoSEQ multiplex PCR, and TCRdb's table has in-frame clones only and misses some. This table has tens of thousands of clones, roughly four fifths appearing once. This material consisted of unsorted PBMCs, taken 0.4 years after starting antiretroviral therapy. The receptors originated from a man aged 50-60 years with HIV.

J is TRBJ2-7 and V is TRBV5-1, with 7 bases lining up with TRBD1. Germline CDR1 reads SGHRS; CDR2 reads YFSETQ. Trimming cost V 0 bases and J 2 bases; bases outside gene matches: 2. The CDR3 has 14 residues. The CDR3 spells CASSLEGTAYEQYF. The CDR3 bases are TGCGCCAGCAGCTTGGAGGGGACAGCCTACGAGCAGTACTTC.

This clone was seen a single time. This sequence joins TRBV28 and TRBJ2-7, with 9 bases matching TRBD1. Per germline, CDR1 MDHEN and CDR2 SYDVKM. The V and J ends lost 7 bases and 3 bases, in that order; junction bases with no gene match: 7. The length of the CDR3 is 14 residues. In DNA, the CDR3 is TGTGCCAGCACCTCCGGGACAGGGTACTACGAGCAGTACTTC. Translation: CASTSGTGYYEQYF.

This rearrangement joins TRBV28 to TRBJ1-6; D call uncertain. V was cut by 9 bases and J by 6 bases, with 9 bases left in between. The CDR3 totals 12 residues. Germline loops: CDR1 MDHEN, CDR2 SYDVKM. The CDR3 bases are TGTGCCAGTACAGTTATTAATTCACCCCTCCACTTT. Amino acid sequence: CASTVINSPLHF.

The chain carries TRBV7-6 and TRBJ2-3, with D perhaps assigned TRBD1 or TRBD2 (6 bases each). V was shortened by 2 bases and J by 1 base, with 7 bases between the two germline ends. The CDR3 has 14 amino acids. The germline gives CDR1 SGHVS, CDR2 FNYEAQ. The CDR3 reads CASSLRGGTDTQYF. CDR3 coding DNA: TGTGCCAGCAGCTTAAGGGGGGGCACAGATACGCAGTATTTT.

The genes are TRBV6-1 and TRBJ2-3; 8 bases line up with TRBD1. V gave up 6 bases and J gave up 0 bases; unmatched junction bases: 5. CDR1 and CDR2 from the germline V gene are MNHNS and SASEGT. The CDR3 runs 15 residues. The DNA for the CDR3 is TGTGCCAGCAGCCAGGACAGGGCGAGCACAGATACGCAGTATTTT. Translating it yields CASSQDRASTDTQYF.

This chain uses TRBV19 with TRBJ2-2; 9 bases match TRBD2. This CDR3 spans 21 amino acids. V lost 0 bases and J lost 3; bases outside the gene matches: 17. Germline-derived CDR1 and CDR2 are LNHDA and SQIVND (reference sequence). The CDR3 sequence is CASSIDGPSTSSGEHTGELFF. The CDR3 DNA reads TGTGCCAGTAGTATAGATGGTCCTTCTACGTCTAGCGGGGAACACACCGGGGAGCTGTTTTTT.

By its share, this clone is medium-sized (0.01 to 0.1%). This rearrangement joins TRBV14 to TRBJ1-2; D unresolved. The CDR3 covers 15 residues. V dropped 0 bases and J dropped 3 bases, with 11 bases sitting between them. Germline V gene data show CDR1 as SGHDN and CDR2 as FVKESK. CDR3 loop: CASSQETDMYYGYTF. CDR3 sequence (DNA): TGTGCCAGCAGCCAAGAAACGGATATGTACTATGGCTACACCTTC.

V is TRBV5-8 and J is TRBJ1-6, with D hard to call. Germline V gene lookup returns CDR1 SGHTS and CDR2 YDEGEE. The CDR3 runs 15 residues. Trimming removed 5 bases from V and 7 bases from J, with 16 bases in between. This chain's CDR3 is CASSLSGPFNSPLHF. CDR3 DNA sequence: TGTGCCAGCAGTCTCTCCGGGCCCTTCAATTCACCCCTCCACTTT.

The table lists this clone with a count of one. The rearrangement uses TRBV7-9 and TRBJ2-7; TRBD1 matches at 7 bases. The V segment lost 5 bases and the J segment 5 bases; nucleotides outside the gene matches: 24. Germline V gene sequence: CDR1 SEHNR, CDR2 FQNEAQ (reference sequence). The CDR3 is made up of 19 amino acids. The CDR3 sequence is CASSLPGGPRGLMVDEQYF. For the CDR3, the DNA is TGTGCCAGCAGCCTCCCTGGGGGCCCTAGGGGGCTAATGGTCGACGAGCAGTACTTC.

This chain uses TRBV29-1 with TRBJ1-1, with D uncertain. The CDR3 sequence is 12 residues long. V shed 5 bases and J shed 3 bases, with 10 bases lying between them. The germline CDR1 and CDR2 sequences are SQVTM and ANQGSEA. CDR3 sequence (DNA): TGCAGCGTTATCTCAGCAGACACTGAAGCTTTCTTT. Its protein is CSVISADTEAFF.

The chain recombines TRBV30 with TRBJ2-7; no reliable D call. Germline V lookup: CDR1 GTSNPN, CDR2 SVGIG (reference sequence). The CDR3 is made up of 12 amino acids. DNA of the CDR3: TGTGGCTGCGTGGACGGCACCTACGAGCAGTACTTC. This sequence encodes CGCVDGTYEQYF.